This TCR beta chain appears in the sequencing data of a study of T-cell reconstitution after alpha-beta-depleted transplantation in children (dated by TCRdb to about 2016). About the full investigation: T-cell immune reconstitution after TCRalphabeta/CD19-depleted allogeneic hematopoietic cell transplantation in children was quantitatively tracked in the study by means of TCR repertoire profiling. Broader findings and caveats from the paper: The high TCRbeta diversity at day 60 in some patients was ascribed to recipient T cells and intrathymic progenitors that had survived conditioning. Apparently early alphabetaT-cell count recovery about two months after transplant reportedly relied on only several hundred rapidly expanded clones derived from non-depleted graft cells. Over the following months the frequencies of hyperexpanded clones went down, and after one year T-cell counts and TCRbeta diversity were mostly credited to newly produced T cells.

The library was obtained by PCR. For sequencing, an Illumina HiSeq 2500 was employed. TCR library preparation used molecular barcoding, with unique molecular identifiers applied to normalize quantification of the TCRbeta repertoire. The public reads were run again by TCRdb, first through fastp at Q25 and then through MiXCR, and only productive beta chains were kept. Each entry is one CDR3 protein sequence, shown with its most common DNA and genes. Recorded for this sample are about a million distinct CDR3 sequences; roughly 29% of them occurred a single time. Roughly 27% of the sample is held by the ten biggest clonotypes. Taken with the paper, the label for treatment or condition translates to: allogeneic hematopoietic cell transplantation with graft depleted of TCRalphabeta T cells and CD19 B cells. Transplant recipients were children who received TCRalphabeta/CD19-depleted allogeneic hematopoietic cell grafts.

A distance of 13 bases separates the germline ends of V and J, which lose 0 bases and 3 bases respectively. Per the germline V gene, MGHDK is the CDR1 and SYGVNS is the CDR2. The CDR3 runs 16 residues from the cysteine to the phenylalanine. Only the CDR3 DNA stays, 48 bases, in frame from base 1. This clonotype has just a few counts. Its target antigen remains unknown. Nothing much larger sits one base from this clone, and base qualities are not available. This receptor chain uses TRBV25-1 and TRBJ2-3; the D region possibly corresponds to TRBD2 (5 bases align). The receptor comes from a boy under two years old who had a stem cell transplant for SCID, so the T cells may come from the graft donor. Here the sequenced sample was PBMCs, mostly from graft donor cells, taken 360 days after TCRalphabeta/CD19-depleted stem cell transplant. The sequence in DNA is TGTGCCAGCAGTGAATATGGGCCCCGGGGAACAGATACGCAGTATTTT. The encoded protein is CASSEYGPRGTDTQYF.